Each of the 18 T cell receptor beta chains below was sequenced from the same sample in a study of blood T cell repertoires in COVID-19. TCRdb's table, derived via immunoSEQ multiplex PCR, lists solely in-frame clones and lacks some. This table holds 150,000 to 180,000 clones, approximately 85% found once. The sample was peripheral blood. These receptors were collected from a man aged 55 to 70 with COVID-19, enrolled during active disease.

This CDR3 reads CASSQKTASSYEQYF. CDR3 coding DNA: TGTGCCAGCAGCCAAAAGACAGCGTCATCCTACGAGCAGTACTTC. This chain uses TRBV3-1 (or the pseudogene TRBV3-2) with TRBJ2-7, with D tentatively TRBD1 (5 bases). Germline V gene lookup returns CDR1 LGHDT and CDR2 YNNKEL (reference sequence). The length of the CDR3 is 15 residues. Trimming took off 2 bases at V and 1 base at J, with 12 bases between the two ends.

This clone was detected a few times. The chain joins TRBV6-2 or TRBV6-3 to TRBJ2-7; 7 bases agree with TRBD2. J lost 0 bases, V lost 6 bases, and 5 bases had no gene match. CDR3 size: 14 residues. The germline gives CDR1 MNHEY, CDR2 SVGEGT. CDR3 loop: CASSGASGSYEQYF. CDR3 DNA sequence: TGTGCCAGCAGCGGGGCTAGCGGCTCCTACGAGCAGTACTTC.

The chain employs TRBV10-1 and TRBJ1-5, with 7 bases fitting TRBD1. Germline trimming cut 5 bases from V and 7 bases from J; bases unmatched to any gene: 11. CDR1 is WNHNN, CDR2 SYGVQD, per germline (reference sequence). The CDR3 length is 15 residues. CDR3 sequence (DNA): TGCGCCAGCAGTACTGGTGGGACAGTGAGGCAGCCCCAGCATTTT. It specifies CASSTGGTVRQPQHF.

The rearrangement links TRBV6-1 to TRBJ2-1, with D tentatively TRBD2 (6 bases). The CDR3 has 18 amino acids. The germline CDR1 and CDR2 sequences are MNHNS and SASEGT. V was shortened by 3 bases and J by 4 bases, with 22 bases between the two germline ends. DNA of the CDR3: TGTGCCAGCAGTGAGAAAACTTCGAGTACTAGCAGGTACAATGAGCAGTTCTTC. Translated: CASSEKTSSTSRYNEQFF.

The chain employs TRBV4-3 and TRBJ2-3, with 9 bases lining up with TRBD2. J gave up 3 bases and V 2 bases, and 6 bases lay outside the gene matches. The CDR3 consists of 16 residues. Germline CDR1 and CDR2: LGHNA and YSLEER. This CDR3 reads CASSQWAGGGTDTQYF. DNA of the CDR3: TGCGCCAGCAGCCAATGGGCGGGAGGGGGGACAGATACGCAGTATTTT.

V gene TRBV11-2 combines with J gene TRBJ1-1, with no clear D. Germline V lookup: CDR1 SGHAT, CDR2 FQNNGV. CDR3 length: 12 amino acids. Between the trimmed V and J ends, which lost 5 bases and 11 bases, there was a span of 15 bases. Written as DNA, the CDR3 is TGTGCCAGCAGCCCGACTCCGGGTTTCGCTTTCTTT. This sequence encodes CASSPTPGFAFF.

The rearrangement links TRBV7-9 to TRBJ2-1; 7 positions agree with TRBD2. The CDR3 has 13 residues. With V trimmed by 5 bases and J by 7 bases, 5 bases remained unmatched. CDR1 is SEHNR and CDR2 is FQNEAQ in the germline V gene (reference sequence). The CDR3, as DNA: TGTGCCAGCAGCCGCGGGAGAAGTAATGAGCAGTTCTTC. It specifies CASSRGRSNEQFF. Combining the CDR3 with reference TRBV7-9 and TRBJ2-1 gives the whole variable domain DTGVSQNPRHKITKRGQNVTFRCDPISEHNRLYWYRQTLGQGPEFLTYFQNEAQLEKSRLLSDRFSAERPKGSFSTLEIQRTEQGDSAMYLCASSRGRSNEQFFGPGTRLTVL.

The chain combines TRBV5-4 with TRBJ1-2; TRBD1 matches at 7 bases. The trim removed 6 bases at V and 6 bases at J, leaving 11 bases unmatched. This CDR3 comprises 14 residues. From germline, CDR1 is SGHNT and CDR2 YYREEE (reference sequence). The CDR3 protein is CASIGRGRLDGYTF. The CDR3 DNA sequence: TGTGCCAGCATTGGAAGGGGGCGGCTGGATGGCTACACCTTC.

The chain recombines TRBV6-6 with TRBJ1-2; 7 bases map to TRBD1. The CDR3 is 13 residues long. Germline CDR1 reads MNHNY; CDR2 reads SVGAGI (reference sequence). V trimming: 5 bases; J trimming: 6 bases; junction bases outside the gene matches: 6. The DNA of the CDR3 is TGTGCCAGCAGTCGCGGGACAGCTGATGGCTACACCTTC. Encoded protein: CASSRGTADGYTF.

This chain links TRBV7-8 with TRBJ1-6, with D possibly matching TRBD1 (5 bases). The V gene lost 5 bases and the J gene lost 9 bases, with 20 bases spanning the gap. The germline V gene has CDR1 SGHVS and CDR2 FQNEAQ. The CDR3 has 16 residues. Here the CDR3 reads CASSRRQIDLASPLHF. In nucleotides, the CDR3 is TGTGCCAGCAGCCGCCGACAGATTGACTTGGCTTCACCCCTCCACTTT.

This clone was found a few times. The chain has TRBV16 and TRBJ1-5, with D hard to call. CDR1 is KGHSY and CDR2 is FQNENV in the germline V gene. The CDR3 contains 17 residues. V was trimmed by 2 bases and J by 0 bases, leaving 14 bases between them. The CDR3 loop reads CASSQLRVTSSNQPQHF. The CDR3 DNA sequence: TGTGCCAGCAGCCAACTGCGGGTTACCTCTAGCAATCAGCCCCAGCATTTT.

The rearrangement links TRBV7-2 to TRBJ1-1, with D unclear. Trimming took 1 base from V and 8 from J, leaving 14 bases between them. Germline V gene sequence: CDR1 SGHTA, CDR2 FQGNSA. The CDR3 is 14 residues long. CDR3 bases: TGTGCCAGCAGCTTAGTAGGCCCAGGAACCGAAGCTTTCTTT. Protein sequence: CASSLVGPGTEAFF.

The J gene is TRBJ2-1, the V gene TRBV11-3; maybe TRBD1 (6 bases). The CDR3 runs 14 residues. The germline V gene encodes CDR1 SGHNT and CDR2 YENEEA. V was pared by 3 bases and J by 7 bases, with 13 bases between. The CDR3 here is CASSFSTGFNEQFF. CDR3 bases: TGTGCCAGCAGCTTTAGTACAGGGTTTAATGAGCAGTTCTTC.

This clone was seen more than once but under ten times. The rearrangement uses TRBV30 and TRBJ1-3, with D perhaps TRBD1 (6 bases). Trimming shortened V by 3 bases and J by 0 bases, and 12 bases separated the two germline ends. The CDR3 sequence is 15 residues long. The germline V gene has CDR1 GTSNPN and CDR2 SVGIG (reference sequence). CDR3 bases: TGTGCCTGGAGCACTACAGGGATCTCTGGAAACACCATATATTTT. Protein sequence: CAWSTTGISGNTIYF. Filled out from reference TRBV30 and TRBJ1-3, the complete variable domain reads SQTIHQWPATLVQPVGSPLSLECTVEGTSNPNLYWYRQAAGRGLQLLFYSVGIGQISSEVPQNLSASRPQDRQFILSSKKLLLSDSGFYLCAWSTTGISGNTIYFGEGSWLTVV.

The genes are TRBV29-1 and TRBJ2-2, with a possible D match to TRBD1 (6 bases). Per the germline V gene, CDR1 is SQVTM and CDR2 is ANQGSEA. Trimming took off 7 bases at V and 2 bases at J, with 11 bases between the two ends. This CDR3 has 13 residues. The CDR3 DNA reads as TGCAGCGGAGGGGGAGTCAACACCGGGGAGCTGTTTTTT. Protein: CSGGGVNTGELFF.

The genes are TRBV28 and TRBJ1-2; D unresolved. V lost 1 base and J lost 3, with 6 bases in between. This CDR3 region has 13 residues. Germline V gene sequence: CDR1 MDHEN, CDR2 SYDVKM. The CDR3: CASSLLRDYGYTF. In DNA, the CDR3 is TGTGCCAGCAGTTTATTGAGAGACTATGGCTACACCTTC.

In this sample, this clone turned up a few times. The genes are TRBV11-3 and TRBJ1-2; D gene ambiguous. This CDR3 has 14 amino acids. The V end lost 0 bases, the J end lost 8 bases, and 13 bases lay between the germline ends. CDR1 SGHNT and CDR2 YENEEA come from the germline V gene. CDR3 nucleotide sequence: TGTGCCAGCAGCTTAGATCAGACGGGGATCGGCTACACCTTC. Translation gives CASSLDQTGIGYTF.

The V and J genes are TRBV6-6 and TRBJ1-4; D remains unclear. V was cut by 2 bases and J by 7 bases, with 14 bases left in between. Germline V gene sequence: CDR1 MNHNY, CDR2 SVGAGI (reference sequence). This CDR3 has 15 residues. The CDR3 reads CASSYPDISGEKLFF. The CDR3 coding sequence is TGTGCCAGCAGTTACCCCGACATAAGCGGTGAAAAACTGTTTTTT.